This T cell receptor beta chain was documented in a study of brain T cells in children with intractable seizures. Regarding the study as a whole: HCMV serostatus was not known, and viral specificity came from CDR3 similarity only. Pre-surgery blood may have been undersampled, hiding some clones.

This CDR3 is 15 amino acids long. V gave up 1 base and J gave up 5 bases, with 14 bases separating them. The germline gives CDR1 MNHEY, CDR2 SMNVEV (reference sequence). Clones were sequenced by immunoSEQ multiplex PCR, and TCRdb holds only the in-frame ones, with some missing. This repertoire shows about 340,000 clones, over 90% found once; its top ten account for 5.5% to 6%. The time point here: blood from clinic visit 5 months post-surgery; TSC patient then seizure free. Surgery cases with the highest brain T cell transcript signatures were chosen for sequencing. On this clone: No antigen is known for it.

This TCR was sampled from a boy under two years old with tuberous sclerosis and intractable seizures. This specimen was peripheral blood, taken 4 to 6 months after surgery. The gene calls are TRBV27 and TRBJ1-1, with a weak D call TRBD1 (5 bases). Here the CDR3 DNA reads TGTGCCAGCAGTTTATTTGGGACGGCGGGTACTGAAGCTTTCTTT. As protein: CASSLFGTAGTEAFF.